The clone carrying this T cell receptor (beta chain) was counted between two and nine times. V was clipped by 1 base and J by 0 bases, with 12 bases between them. There are 15 residues in the CDR3. Germline V gene lookup returns CDR1 DFQATT and CDR2 SNEGSKA (reference sequence). A lack of ophthalmopathy progression within 18 months defined stable Graves' hyperthyroidism. These data belong to a study of T cells in Graves' hyperthyroidism and ophthalmopathy. Amplification of TCR beta CDR3 regions used RNA as the template. HTBI primers were employed in a first-round RT-PCR of the TCR CDR3. MiXCR, run by TCRdb on the multiplex PCR reads, gives a single entry per CDR3 protein. The sample holds 300,000 to 350,000 distinct CDR3 sequences, about 15% seen once.

Sequenced input: blood. This rearrangement joins TRBV20-1 to TRBJ1-2, with no clear D. This TCR derives from a woman between 25 and 40 years old with Graves' hyperthyroidism. The CDR3: CSARGSGSSNYGYTF. CDR3 DNA sequence: TGCAGTGCTAGAGGTTCGGGGTCCTCTAACTATGGCTACACCTTC.